This T cell receptor (beta chain) stems from a study of Ad26.COV2.S vaccination and SARS-CoV-2 variants. Study-level points and caveats: Following vaccination, spike-specific CD8+ and CD4+ T cell responses reportedly exhibited substantial breadth.

To note about this clone: Its antigen is not known.

V lost 2 bases and J 4 bases, leaving 20 bases between the germline ends. Germline V lookup: CDR1 SGHDN, CDR2 FVKESK. The CDR3 has 17 amino acids. Using immunoSEQ multiplex PCR, the repertoire was profiled, and TCRdb retains in-frame clones only, with some absent. The data hold roughly 700,000 clones, with about 90% observed a single time. The treatment denotes: around 19 received Ad26.COV2.S at low or high dose, single or two shots; 5 received placebo; per-sample allocation not given. The samples date from day 63 after the first vaccine or placebo injection. The administered vaccine (an Ad26 vector) expressed Wuhan-strain SARS-CoV-2 spike.

The receptor's source is a person between 18 and 65 years old who received the Ad26.COV2.S COVID-19 vaccine or a placebo. This chain uses TRBV14 with TRBJ1-2; weak D call: TRBD1 (5 bases). The source material was peripheral blood, sampled in a trial of Ad26.COV2.S vaccine versus placebo. The CDR3 region is CASSQMTVWTPSYGYTF. In DNA form, the CDR3 reads TGTGCCAGCAGCCAAATGACAGTCTGGACTCCTTCCTATGGCTACACCTTC.